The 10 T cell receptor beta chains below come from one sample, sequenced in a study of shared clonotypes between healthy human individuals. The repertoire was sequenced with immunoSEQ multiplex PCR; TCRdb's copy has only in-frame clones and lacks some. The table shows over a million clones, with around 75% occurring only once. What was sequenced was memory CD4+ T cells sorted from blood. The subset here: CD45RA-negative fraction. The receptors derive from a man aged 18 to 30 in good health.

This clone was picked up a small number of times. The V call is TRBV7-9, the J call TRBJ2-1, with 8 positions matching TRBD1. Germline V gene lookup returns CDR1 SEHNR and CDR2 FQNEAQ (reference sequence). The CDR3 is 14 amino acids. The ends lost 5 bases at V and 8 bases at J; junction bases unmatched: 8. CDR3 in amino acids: CASSLSTGDHEQFF. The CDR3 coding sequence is TGTGCCAGCAGCCTCTCGACAGGGGACCATGAGCAGTTCTTC.

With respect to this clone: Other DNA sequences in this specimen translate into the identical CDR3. CDR3 DNA sequence: TGTGCCATCAGTGGGGGGCAAGAGACCCAGTACTTC. Encoded protein: CAISGGQETQYF. V gene TRBV10-3 combines with J gene TRBJ2-5, with D perhaps given as TRBD1 or TRBD2 (5 bases each). V was trimmed by 4 bases and J by 2 bases, leaving 5 bases between them. Per the germline V gene, CDR1 is ENHRY and CDR2 is SYGVKD. The CDR3 has 12 amino acids.

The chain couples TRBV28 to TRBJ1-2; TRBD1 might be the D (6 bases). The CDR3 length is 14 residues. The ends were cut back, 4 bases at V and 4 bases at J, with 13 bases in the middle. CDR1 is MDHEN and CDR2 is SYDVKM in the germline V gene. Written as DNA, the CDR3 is TGTGCCAGCAGTTCCACAGGGAGGAGCTATGGCTACACCTTC. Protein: CASSSTGRSYGYTF.

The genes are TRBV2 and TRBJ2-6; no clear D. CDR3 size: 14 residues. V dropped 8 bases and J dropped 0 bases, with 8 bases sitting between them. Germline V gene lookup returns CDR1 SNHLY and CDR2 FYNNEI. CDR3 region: CASGRGSGANVLTF. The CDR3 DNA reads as TGTGCCAGCGGTAGAGGCTCTGGGGCCAACGTCCTGACTTTC.

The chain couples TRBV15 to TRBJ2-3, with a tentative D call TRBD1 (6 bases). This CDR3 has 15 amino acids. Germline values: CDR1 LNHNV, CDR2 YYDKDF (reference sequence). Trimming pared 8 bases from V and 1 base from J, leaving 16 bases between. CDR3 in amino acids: CATGNLQGRTDTQYF. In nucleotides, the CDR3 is TGTGCCACCGGCAACTTACAGGGCCGCACAGATACGCAGTATTTT. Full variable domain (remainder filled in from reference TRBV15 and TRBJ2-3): DAMVIQNPRYQVTQFGKPVTLSCSQTLNHNVMYWYQQKSSQAPKLLFHYYDKDFNNEADTPDNFQSRRPNTSFCFLDIRSPGLGDTAMYLCATGNLQGRTDTQYFGPGTRLTVL.

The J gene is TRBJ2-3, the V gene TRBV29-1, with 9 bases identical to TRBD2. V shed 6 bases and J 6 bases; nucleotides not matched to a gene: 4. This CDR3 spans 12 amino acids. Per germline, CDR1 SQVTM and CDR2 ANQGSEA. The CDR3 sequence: CSVREGRDTQYF. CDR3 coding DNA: TGCAGCGTGCGGGAGGGCCGGGATACGCAGTATTTT.

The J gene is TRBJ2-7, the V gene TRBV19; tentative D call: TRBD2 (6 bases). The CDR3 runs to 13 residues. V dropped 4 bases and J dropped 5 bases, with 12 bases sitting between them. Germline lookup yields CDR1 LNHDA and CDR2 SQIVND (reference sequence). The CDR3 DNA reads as TGTGCCAGTAGTACCCGGGACTTCAACGAGCAGTACTTC. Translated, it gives CASSTRDFNEQYF.

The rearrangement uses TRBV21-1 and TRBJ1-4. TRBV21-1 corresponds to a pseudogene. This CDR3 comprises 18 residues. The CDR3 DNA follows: TGTGCCAGCAGCACCCTAAATCGGGGTTGGGGAATAAATGAAAAACTGTTTTTT. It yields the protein CASSTLNRGWGINEKLFF.

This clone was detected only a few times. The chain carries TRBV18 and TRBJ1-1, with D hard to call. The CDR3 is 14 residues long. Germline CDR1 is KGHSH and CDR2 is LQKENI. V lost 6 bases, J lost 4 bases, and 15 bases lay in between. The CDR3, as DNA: TGTGCCAGCTCGTATACCGAAGGAAGCACTGAAGCTTTCTTT. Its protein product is CASSYTEGSTEAFF.

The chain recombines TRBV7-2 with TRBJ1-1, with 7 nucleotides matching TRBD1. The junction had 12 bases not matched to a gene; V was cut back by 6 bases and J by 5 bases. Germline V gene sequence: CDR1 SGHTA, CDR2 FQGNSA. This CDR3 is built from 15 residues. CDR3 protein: CASSRQGGIGTEAFF. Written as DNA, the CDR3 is TGTGCCAGCAGTCGTCAAGGGGGCATTGGGACTGAAGCTTTCTTT.